The 14 T cell receptor beta chains listed next were all sequenced from one sample in a study of blood T cells in healthy people across ages. For the second PCR, which ran for about 6 to 11 cycles, a sample-barcoded 5' primer and a J-beta primer mix were used. Each CDR3 protein gets one entry after TCRdb re-called the 5' RACE reads with MiXCR. Here the sample spans hundreds of thousands of distinct CDR3 sequences, roughly 41% being singletons. The sample consisted of blood. The receptors shown here come from an elderly man in good health.

The CDR3 is CASKERTGSGQPQHF. The CDR3 nucleotides are TGTGCCAGCAAGGAACGGACAGGGAGCGGACAGCCCCAGCATTTT. The V gene is TRBV28, the J gene TRBJ1-5, with 8 bases fitting TRBD1. This CDR3 contains 15 residues. From germline, CDR1 is MDHEN and CDR2 SYDVKM. V shed 7 bases and J 7 bases; nucleotides not matched to a gene: 12.

The rearrangement uses TRBV11-3 and TRBJ2-4; 8 nucleotides match TRBD2. The end of the DNA aligns better with TRBJ2-7, so the J call may be wrong. Per germline, CDR1 SGHNT and CDR2 YENEEA. The CDR3 loop spans 14 amino acids. The CDR3 reads CASSVTSGADEQYF. The CDR3 DNA reads TGTGCCAGCAGCGTAACTAGCGGAGCCGACGAGCAGTACTTC.

The chain joins TRBV5-8 to TRBJ2-7; D perhaps matches TRBD1 (5 bases). The length of the CDR3 is 13 residues. Germline CDR1 reads SGHTS; CDR2 reads YDEGEE. Trimming shortened V by 4 bases and J by 1 base, and 9 bases separated the two germline ends. This CDR3 reads CASSLTESYEQYF. The CDR3 nucleotides read TGTGCCAGCAGCCTGACAGAATCCTACGAGCAGTACTTC.

The chain employs TRBV28 and TRBJ2-4, with 7 bases aligning to TRBD1. Germline V gives CDR1 MDHEN, CDR2 SYDVKM. Losses at the gene ends were 9 bases for V and 0 bases for J; bases not matched to a gene: 8. The length of the CDR3 is 15 residues. CDR3 protein: CASTGAALAKNIQYF. The CDR3 bases are TGTGCCAGTACAGGGGCCGCCCTAGCCAAAAACATTCAGTACTTC.

The genes are TRBV7-2 and TRBJ2-1; 7 bases match TRBD2. This CDR3 is 15 amino acids long. Germline loops: CDR1 SGHTA, CDR2 FQGNSA. Trimming took 5 bases from V and 6 from J; bases not matched to a gene: 10. CDR3 sequence reads: CASSPAGTTANEQFF. CDR3 coding DNA: TGTGCCAGCAGCCCCGCCGGGACTACCGCCAATGAGCAGTTCTTC.

The count of this clonotype is one. A much bigger clone sits one base away, suggesting this may be a read error. The rearrangement joins TRBV7-8 to TRBJ2-7; unclear D gene. Germline CDR1 reads SGHVS; CDR2 reads FQNEAQ. This CDR3 is 13 amino acids long. Trimming took 1 base from V and 2 from J, leaving 6 bases between them. The CDR3 coding sequence is TGTGCCAGCAGCTTAGGGGCCCCCTACGAGCAGTACTTC. This gives the protein CASSLGAPYEQYF.

The chain employs TRBV27 and TRBJ2-1; 9 bases are a match to TRBD1. The CDR3 extends over 15 amino acids. Per germline, CDR1 MNHEY and CDR2 SMNVEV (reference sequence). Losses at the gene ends were 6 bases for V and 6 bases for J; bases not matched to a gene: 9. CDR3 sequence: CASRGTGLLPNEQFF. CDR3 nucleotide sequence: TGTGCCAGCAGGGGGACAGGGCTCTTACCCAATGAGCAGTTCTTC.

The J gene is TRBJ1-4, the V gene TRBV7-2; D remains unclear. The CDR3 consists of 15 residues. Trimming pared 5 bases from V and 0 bases from J, leaving 10 bases between. The germline gives CDR1 SGHTA, CDR2 FQGNSA. The CDR3 protein is CASSPQMATNEKLFF. Written as DNA, the CDR3 is TGTGCCAGCAGCCCCCAGATGGCAACTAATGAAAAACTGTTTTTT.

The CDR3 nucleotides read TGCGCCAGCAGCTTGGTTAGCGGGGGGGACCTGGATGAGCAGTTCTTC. This sequence encodes CASSLVSGGDLDEQFF. The chain combines TRBV5-1 with TRBJ2-1; 11 bases match TRBD2. The germline CDR1 and CDR2 sequences are SGHRS and YFSETQ. The J segment lost 8 bases and the V segment lost 0 bases, leaving 7 bases of the junction unmatched. The CDR3 runs to 16 residues.

Only a few counts were recorded for this clonotype. The rearrangement links TRBV7-2 to TRBJ2-5, with D perhaps assigned TRBD1 or TRBD2 (5 bases each). Germline V lookup: CDR1 SGHTA, CDR2 FQGNSA. V dropped 6 bases and J dropped 1 base, with 15 bases sitting between them. The CDR3 runs 15 residues. In nucleotides, the CDR3 is TGTGCCAGCAGGAGGGACGGGAACCCCCAAGAGACCCAGTACTTC. This gives the protein CASRRDGNPQETQYF.

This clonotype came up a few times. The genes are TRBV28 and TRBJ2-5; D is unresolved. Deletions cut 6 bases from V and 1 base from J, with 6 bases between. The CDR3 extends over 12 amino acids. Germline loops: CDR1 MDHEN, CDR2 SYDVKM. The CDR3 protein is CASSLLQETQYF. The CDR3, as DNA: TGTGCCAGCAGCCTACTCCAAGAGACCCAGTACTTC.

The V and J genes are TRBV14 and TRBJ2-5, with D unclear. The CDR3 spans 18 residues. Germline V gene lookup returns CDR1 SGHDN and CDR2 FVKESK. The V end lost 4 bases, the J end lost 4 bases, and 25 bases lay between the germline ends. This CDR3 is CASSPSVSRMVMGETQYF. Written as DNA, the CDR3 is TGTGCCAGCAGCCCCTCAGTGAGTAGGATGGTAATGGGAGAGACCCAGTACTTC.

The chain joins TRBV4-3 to TRBJ1-4; D is unresolved. The germline V gene encodes CDR1 LGHNA and CDR2 YSLEER. Trimming removed 0 bases from V and 5 bases from J, with 7 bases in between. This CDR3 contains 14 residues. CDR3 bases: TGCGCCAGCAGCCAAGACACAGTGAATGAAAAACTGTTTTTT. Translation: CASSQDTVNEKLFF.

This clonotype occurred a few times. The rearrangement joins TRBV9 to TRBJ1-2; D gene uncertain. The V end was cut by 4 bases, the J end by 4 bases, with 14 bases between. Germline loops: CDR1 SGDLS, CDR2 YYNGEE. The CDR3 runs to 14 residues. The CDR3 DNA reads TGTGCCAGCAGCCCTCCCGAGCAGGTCTATGGCTACACCTTC. Translation: CASSPPEQVYGYTF.